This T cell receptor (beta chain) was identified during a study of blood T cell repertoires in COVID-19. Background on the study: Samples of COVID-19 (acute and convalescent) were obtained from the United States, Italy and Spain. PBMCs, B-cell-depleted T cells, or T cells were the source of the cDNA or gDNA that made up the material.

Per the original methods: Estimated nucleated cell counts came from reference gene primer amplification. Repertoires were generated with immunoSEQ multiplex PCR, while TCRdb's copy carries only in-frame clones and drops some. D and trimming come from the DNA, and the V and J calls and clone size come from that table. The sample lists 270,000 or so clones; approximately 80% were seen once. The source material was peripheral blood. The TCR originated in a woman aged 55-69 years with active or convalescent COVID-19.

CDR3 DNA sequence: TGCGCCAGCAGCCCAACGACTAGCGGGGGGGTCCTCTCCTACAATGAGCAGTTCTTC. This translates into CASSPTTSGGVLSYNEQFF. V gene TRBV4-1 combines with J gene TRBJ2-1; 14 bases are a match to TRBD2. The junction had 8 bases not matched to a gene; V was cut back by 4 bases and J by 0 bases. Germline values: CDR1 MGHRA, CDR2 YSYEKL. The CDR3 length is 19 residues.